This entry lists 2 T cell receptor beta chains sequenced from one sample in a study of neurological immune-mediated disorders. TCRdb re-derived calls from the 5' RACE reads in MiXCR, one entry per CDR3 protein. The repertoire holds more than 75,000 distinct CDR3 sequences, with approximately 4% as singletons. The sequencing input was PBMCs. The origin of the receptors is a woman in her fifties or sixties with multiple sclerosis.

This clonotype came up many times. CDR3 coding DNA: TGTGCCAGCAGTTTTATAGGCTCTTCGGATGGCTACACCTTC. Translation gives CASSFIGSSDGYTF. The rearrangement joins TRBV12-3 or TRBV12-4 to TRBJ1-2, with no clear D. The length of the CDR3 is 14 residues. V was clipped by 3 bases and J by 6 bases, with 14 bases between them.

In this sample, this clonotype turned up many times. The J gene is TRBJ2-3, the V gene TRBV20-1, with D unresolved. Germline loops: CDR1 DFQATT, CDR2 SNEGSKA (reference sequence). The CDR3 totals 13 residues. Trimming pared 0 bases from V and 4 bases from J, leaving 8 bases between. CDR3: CSARDWNSDTQYF. The CDR3 nucleotides read TGCAGTGCTAGAGATTGGAATTCAGATACGCAGTATTTT.